This TCR beta chain was retrieved from a study of shared clonotypes between healthy human individuals. TCRdb's table, derived via immunoSEQ multiplex PCR, lists solely in-frame clones and lacks some. The profile shows about 680,000 clones, roughly 94% of them singletons. Naivety among CD8 cells was defined by CD45RO negativity and positive CCR7 selection, thereby excluding terminally differentiated effector memory CD45RA+ cells. The donors were adults (healthy and HIV-negative) with no recent acute infections or vaccinations. A note on this clone: Additional DNA sequences in this sample encode the identical CDR3.

After removal of 3 bases from V and 2 bases from J, the junction contained 1 base not matched to a gene. CDR1 is MNHEY, CDR2 SMNVEV, per germline (reference sequence). The CDR3 extends over 13 amino acids. Material for sequencing was naive CD8+ T cells sorted from blood. The chain recombines TRBV27 with TRBJ2-7, with 7 bases matching TRBD2. The sequence derives from a man aged 30 to 39 in good health. CDR3 residues: CASSLGGTYEQYF. CDR3 DNA sequence: TGTGCCAGCAGTTTGGGAGGGACCTACGAGCAGTACTTC.